The next 24 T cell receptor beta chains were all read from a single sample in a study of CD4 T cells in relation to SARS-CoV-2 and coronaviruses. Libraries were prepared by immunoSEQ multiplex PCR; TCRdb keeps only in-frame clonotypes and omits some of them. The table includes under 13,000 clones, more than 65% detected once. CD4+ T cells from unexposed donors were obtained before the COVID-19 pandemic (2011-2018). After approximately 10 days of culture, CD4+ T cells were isolated. These TCRs' antigens remain unknown. Sequencing was done on a sample of CD4+ T cells from PBMCs, cultured in vitro. These receptors all come from a human donor in good health.

The CDR3 sequence is CASSLSTGNSGNTIYF. The CDR3 DNA sequence: TGTGCCAGCAGCCTGAGTACAGGGAACTCTGGAAACACCATATATTTT. The chain carries TRBV7-2 and TRBJ1-3, with a tentative D call TRBD1 (6 bases). Trimming removed 5 bases from V and 0 bases from J, with 14 bases in between. The CDR3 is 16 amino acids. Germline CDR1 is SGHTA and CDR2 is FQGNSA.

The V and J genes are TRBV9 and TRBJ1-3; maybe TRBD1 (6 bases). V lost 2 bases, J lost 4 bases, and 7 bases lay in between. There are 13 residues in the CDR3. Germline V gene data show CDR1 as SGDLS and CDR2 as YYNGEE. The chain's CDR3 is CASSVGQGNTIYF. Here the CDR3 DNA reads TGTGCCAGCAGCGTGGGACAAGGAAACACCATATATTTT.

This clone was observed a few times. Here the CDR3 reads CASSRGRTGELFF. For the CDR3, the DNA is TGTGCCAGCAGTCGGGGGAGAACCGGGGAGCTGTTTTTT. This chain connects TRBV6-2 or TRBV6-3 to TRBJ2-2; TRBD2 is a possible D gene (6 bases). The CDR3 has 13 amino acids. V lost 5 bases and J 5 bases, leaving 9 bases between the germline ends. Germline CDR1 MNHEY, CDR2 SVGEGT.

The chain joins TRBV27 to TRBJ1-6; D unresolved. Per germline, CDR1 MNHEY and CDR2 SMNVEV (reference sequence). V dropped 3 bases and J dropped 1 base, with 16 bases sitting between them. The CDR3 length is 18 residues. The CDR3 is CASSFGRPVGSYNSPLHF. The CDR3 coding sequence is TGTGCCAGCAGTTTTGGCAGGCCCGTCGGATCCTATAATTCACCCCTCCACTTT.

V and J are TRBV2 and TRBJ1-1, with unresolved D. The CDR3 is 13 residues long. Per germline, CDR1 SNHLY and CDR2 FYNNEI. The V and J ends lost 6 bases and 3 bases respectively, with 11 bases between them. In nucleotides, the CDR3 is TGTGCCAGCAGGATCAGGAGGGACACTGAAGCTTTCTTT. Its translation: CASRIRRDTEAFF.

The genes are TRBV7-2 and TRBJ1-3; unclear D gene. Germline V gene lookup returns CDR1 SGHTA and CDR2 FQGNSA. V lost 1 base and J lost 6, with 13 bases in between. CDR3 length: 15 amino acids. The CDR3 DNA sequence: TGTGCCAGCAGCTTAGTGGACCTCTCCGTAAACACCATATATTTT. Amino acid sequence: CASSLVDLSVNTIYF.

This sequence joins TRBV18 and TRBJ2-7, with D maybe TRBD2 (5 bases). The V end was cut by 3 bases, the J end by 3 bases, with 9 bases between. Germline-derived CDR1 and CDR2 are KGHSH and LQKENI. The CDR3 has 13 residues. The CDR3 loop is CASSPSEGYEQYF. The CDR3 coding sequence is TGTGCCAGCTCACCGAGTGAGGGCTACGAGCAGTACTTC.

With regard to this clone: Relative to the germline gene, one junction end is altered; a read error may explain this. The chain employs TRBV11-2 and TRBJ2-2; 12 bases match TRBD1. The CDR3 contains 19 residues. CDR1 and CDR2 from the germline V gene are SGHAT and FQNNGV. CDR3 residues: CASSIEGGQGAWNTGELFF. CDR3 DNA sequence: TGTGCCAGCAGCATAGAGGGGGGACAGGGGGCTTGGAACACCGGGGAGCTGTTTTTT.

CDR3 amino acids: CASRASGGSYNEQFF. CDR3 bases: TGTGCCAGCAGGGCTAGCGGTGGCTCCTACAATGAGCAGTTCTTC. The rearrangement links TRBV27 to TRBJ2-1, with 7 nucleotides matching TRBD2. After removal of 6 bases from V and 0 bases from J, the junction contained 5 bases not matched to a gene. CDR1 MNHEY and CDR2 SMNVEV come from the germline V gene (reference sequence). This CDR3 is built from 15 residues.

This clone was observed a single time. The CDR3 sequence: CASTGDRDSRMNTEAFF. As DNA, the CDR3 is TGTGCCAGCACGGGGGACAGGGACAGCCGAATGAACACTGAAGCTTTCTTT. The V gene is TRBV27, the J gene TRBJ1-1, with TRBD1 matching over 9 bases. There are 17 residues in the CDR3. The germline V gene has CDR1 MNHEY and CDR2 SMNVEV (reference sequence). J was trimmed by 0 bases and V by 7 bases; bases with no gene match: 12.

The CDR3 coding sequence is TGTGCCAGCAGCTTGTTCAAAGGCCCCGTCTCCCCCGAGCAGTACTTC. As protein: CASSLFKGPVSPEQYF. The chain uses TRBV5-6 and TRBJ2-7; the D is unclear. V shed 1 base and J shed 6 bases, with 20 bases lying between them. This CDR3 spans 16 amino acids. CDR1 is SGHDT and CDR2 is YYEEEE in the germline V gene.

V is TRBV2 and J is TRBJ2-2; 15 bases line up with TRBD2. Looked up from germline, CDR1 is SNHLY and CDR2 is FYNNEI. Unmatched junction bases numbered 4, after V lost 3 bases and J lost 2 bases. There are 18 residues in the CDR3. The CDR3 region is CASSEVGLAGGNTGELFF. CDR3 nucleotides: TGTGCCAGCAGTGAGGTGGGACTAGCGGGGGGAAACACCGGGGAGCTGTTTTTT.

V and J are TRBV7-9 and TRBJ1-1; TRBD1 matches 10 bases. The junction had 6 bases not matched to a gene; V was cut back by 6 bases and J by 5 bases. Germline CDR1 and CDR2: SEHNR and FQNEAQ (reference sequence). This CDR3 contains 14 residues. CDR3 in amino acids: CASRPGQGGTEAFF. The CDR3 nucleotides are TGTGCCAGCAGACCCGGACAGGGGGGGACTGAAGCTTTCTTT. Complete variable domain (other parts from reference TRBV7-9 and TRBJ1-1): DTGVSQNPRHKITKRGQNVTFRCDPISEHNRLYWYRQTLGQGPEFLTYFQNEAQLEKSRLLSDRFSAERPKGSFSTLEIQRTEQGDSAMYLCASRPGQGGTEAFFGQGTRLTVV.

The V call is TRBV25-1, the J call TRBJ2-5; 9 bases map to TRBD2. The germline gives CDR1 MGHDK, CDR2 SYGVNS. The ends lost 4 bases at V and 4 bases at J; junction bases unmatched: 4. This CDR3 comprises 14 residues. Here the CDR3 reads CASSGSGGGETQYF. DNA for the CDR3: TGTGCCAGCAGTGGTAGCGGGGGTGGAGAGACCCAGTACTTC.

The chain carries TRBV4-3 and TRBJ2-5; 9 bases are a match to TRBD1. The CDR3 is 19 residues long. Unmatched junction bases numbered 17, after V lost 0 bases and J lost 6 bases. CDR1 and CDR2 (germline): LGHNA, YSLEER. CDR3 nucleotides: TGCGCCAGCAGCCAAGATCTGGGCGCCGGACAGGGGAGGATGAAGACCCAGTACTTC. Translated, it gives CASSQDLGAGQGRMKTQYF.

This clone was counted a single time. V is TRBV11-2 and J is TRBJ1-1; TRBD1 is a possible D gene (5 bases). V was trimmed by 5 bases and J by 1 base, leaving 17 bases between them. This CDR3 has 16 residues. From germline, CDR1 is SGHAT and CDR2 FQNNGV. CDR3 amino acids: CASSLGEWHQNTEAFF. The CDR3 nucleotides are TGTGCCAGCAGCCTGGGGGAGTGGCACCAGAACACTGAAGCTTTCTTT.

This sequence joins TRBV20-1 and TRBJ1-1; no firm D call. In germline, CDR1 is DFQATT, CDR2 SNEGSKA (reference sequence). Between the trimmed V and J ends, which lost 3 bases and 5 bases, there was a span of 16 bases. The CDR3 is 14 amino acids. The CDR3 region is CSASVPGRRTEAFF. The CDR3 DNA is TGCAGTGCTAGTGTCCCGGGGAGGAGGACTGAAGCTTTCTTT.

The chain is built from TRBV11-2 and TRBJ2-1, with 9 bases fitting TRBD1. Germline V lookup: CDR1 SGHAT, CDR2 FQNNGV. This CDR3 region has 13 residues. The J segment lost 7 bases and the V segment lost 5 bases, leaving 3 bases of the junction unmatched. As DNA, the CDR3 is TGTGCCAGCAGCCCCGGGACAGGGAATGAGCAGTTCTTC. Encoded protein: CASSPGTGNEQFF. Full variable domain (remainder filled in from reference TRBV11-2 and TRBJ2-1): EAGVAQSPRYKIIEKRQSVAFWCNPISGHATLYWYQQILGQGPKLLIQFQNNGVVDDSQLPKDRFSAERLKGVDSTLKIQPAKLEDSAVYLCASSPGTGNEQFFGPGTRLTVL.

This clone was counted a few times. This chain connects TRBV12-3 or TRBV12-4 to TRBJ1-6, with TRBD1 identical over 7 bases. CDR3 length: 13 amino acids. Trimming took 7 bases from V and 9 from J; bases not matched to a gene: 6. The DNA for the CDR3 is TGTGCCAGCACCGACAGGGTTGGTTCACCCCTCCACTTT. It is translated as CASTDRVGSPLHF.

The V and J genes are TRBV6-2 or TRBV6-3 and TRBJ1-4, with a weak D call TRBD1 (5 bases). Per germline, CDR1 MNHEY and CDR2 SVGEGT. This CDR3 has 13 residues. Trimming left V 0 bases short and J 9 bases short, with 8 bases between. CDR3 loop: CASSYSKGQKLFF. The DNA for the CDR3 is TGTGCCAGCAGTTACTCAAAGGGGCAAAAACTGTTTTTT.

The J gene is TRBJ1-5, the V gene TRBV6-2 or TRBV6-3; the D gene is possibly TRBD1 (6 bases). V was pared by 2 bases and J by 1 base, with 9 bases between. Germline CDR1 reads MNHEY; CDR2 reads SVGEGT. The CDR3 has 15 amino acids. CDR3 amino acids: CASSYQDRSNQPQHF. The CDR3 nucleotides are TGTGCCAGCAGTTACCAGGACAGAAGCAATCAGCCCCAGCATTTT.

J is TRBJ1-3 and V is TRBV7-9, with D maybe TRBD1 (6 bases). CDR3 length: 14 amino acids. CDR1 and CDR2 from the germline V gene are SEHNR and FQNEAQ (reference sequence). V was cut by 5 bases and J by 2 bases, with 10 bases left in between. The DNA for the CDR3 is TGTGCCAGCAGCACCAACAGGGCTGGAAACACCATATATTTT. As protein: CASSTNRAGNTIYF.

This clone was observed a handful of times. The chain employs TRBV3-1 (or the pseudogene TRBV3-2) and TRBJ1-1; D unclear. The CDR3 extends over 14 amino acids. Between the trimmed V and J ends, which lost 3 bases and 8 bases, there was a span of 16 bases. The germline CDR1 and CDR2 sequences are LGHDT and YNNKEL (reference sequence). CDR3 amino acids: CASSHAGRNFEAFF. CDR3 coding DNA: TGTGCCAGCAGCCATGCGGGCCGAAATTTCGAAGCTTTCTTT.

This chain connects TRBV2 to TRBJ1-4; a possible D gene is TRBD1 (6 bases). There are 16 residues in the CDR3. The V end was cut by 6 bases, the J end by 5 bases, with 19 bases between. Germline-derived CDR1 and CDR2 are SNHLY and FYNNEI. The CDR3 DNA reads as TGTGCCAGCAGAGAATCCGAGGGGGGCGCGAATGAAAAACTGTTTTTT. Residues: CASRESEGGANEKLFF.